This T cell receptor (beta chain) is from a study of T cell responses to AZD1222 COVID-19 vaccine. This clone was seen once. TCRdb's table, derived via immunoSEQ multiplex PCR, lists solely in-frame clones and lacks some. This table holds 130,000 or so clones, over 85% found once. The clonotype comes from an adult in good health. Sequences were derived from peripheral blood, sampled on day 0 of AZD1222 vaccination.

This CDR3 reads CASSFSRRGYTF. CDR3 nucleotide sequence: TGTGCCAGCAGTTTTAGCAGGCGTGGCTACACCTTC. V usage is TRBV28 and J usage is TRBJ1-2; D gene uncertain. The length of the CDR3 is 12 residues. Trimming shortened V by 3 bases and J by 7 bases, and 9 bases separated the two germline ends. The germline gives CDR1 MDHEN, CDR2 SYDVKM.